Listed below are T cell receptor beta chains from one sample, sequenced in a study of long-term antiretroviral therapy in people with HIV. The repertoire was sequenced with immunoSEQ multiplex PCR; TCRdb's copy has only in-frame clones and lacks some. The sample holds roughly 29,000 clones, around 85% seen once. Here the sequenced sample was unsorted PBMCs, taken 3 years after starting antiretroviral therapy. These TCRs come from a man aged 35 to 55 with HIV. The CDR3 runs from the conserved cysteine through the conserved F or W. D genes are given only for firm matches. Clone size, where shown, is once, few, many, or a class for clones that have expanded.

CASSQVAQGAASYEQYF,TGCGCCAGCAGCCAAGTAGCCCAGGGGGCGGCCTCCTACGAGCAGTACTTC,TRBD1,TRBV4-1,TRBJ2-7,-
CASSLETIPGVYSNQPQHF,TGTGCCAGCAGTTTGGAAACCATCCCAGGGGTTTATAGCAATCAGCCCCAGCATTTT,-,TRBV27,TRBJ1-5,-
CASRRDDNEQFF,TGTGCCAGCCGCCGGGACGACAATGAGCAGTTCTTC,-,TRBV2,TRBJ2-1,-
CASSLDPSGNTIYF,TGCGCCAGCAGCTTGGACCCTTCTGGAAACACCATATATTTT,-,TRBV5-1,TRBJ1-3,-
CAWSQGVVGNQPQHF,TGTGCCTGGAGCCAGGGGGTTGTGGGCAATCAGCCCCAGCATTTT,TRBD1,TRBV30,TRBJ1-5,-
CASRSGGTGSDEQYF,TGTGCCAGCAGAAGCGGCGGGACAGGGAGCGACGAGCAGTACTTC,TRBD1,TRBV7-8,TRBJ2-7,-
CASSSVIAGPSNEQFF,TGTGCCAGCAGCTCTGTCATAGCGGGACCGAGCAATGAGCAGTTCTTC,TRBD2,TRBV11-3,TRBJ2-1,-
CASSFSRTGELFF,TGTGCCAGCAGTTTCAGTAGGACCGGGGAGCTGTTTTTT,-,TRBV27,TRBJ2-2,-
CASIRGIRETQYF,TGTGCCAGCATCAGGGGGATAAGAGAGACCCAGTACTTC,TRBD1,TRBV6-1,TRBJ2-5,-
CASSVGQGQLPYEQYF,TGTGCCAGCAGTGTCGGACAGGGGCAACTACCCTACGAGCAGTACTTC,TRBD1,TRBV6-1,TRBJ2-7,-
CASSTDARNQPQHF,TGTGCCAGCTCCACGGACGCTCGGAATCAGCCCCAGCATTTT,-,TRBV2,TRBJ1-5,-
CASSGWRIHNEQFF,TGTGCCAGCAGCGGATGGAGAATCCACAATGAGCAGTTCTTC,-,TRBV5-8,TRBJ2-1,-
CASSLAARNEQFF,TGTGCCAGCAGCCTAGCGGCCCGTAATGAGCAGTTCTTC,TRBD2,TRBV5-6,TRBJ2-1,once
CASSFTGGRGNQPQHF,TGTGCCAGCAGCTTTACAGGGGGACGAGGCAATCAGCCCCAGCATTTT,TRBD1,TRBV7-8,TRBJ1-5,-
CASSYGAEEAFF,TGTGCCAGCAGTTACGGTGCAGAAGAAGCTTTCTTT,-,TRBV6-5,TRBJ1-1,-
CASSPASGGSYEQYF,TGTGCCAGCAGCCCGGCCAGCGGAGGCTCCTACGAGCAGTACTTC,-,TRBV6-5,TRBJ2-7,-
CASSFPWGSGSGETQYF,TGTGCCAGCAGCTTCCCATGGGGTAGCGGGAGTGGAGAGACCCAGTACTTC,TRBD2,TRBV11-3,TRBJ2-5,-
CASSQDPASGNEQYF,TGCGCCAGCAGCCAAGATCCGGCTAGCGGGAACGAGCAGTACTTC,TRBD2,TRBV4-1,TRBJ2-7,-
CAWSSTAGYTGELFF,TGTGCCTGGAGTTCCACAGCGGGGTACACCGGGGAGCTGTTTTTT,TRBD2,TRBV30,TRBJ2-2,-
CASSSDRSNEKLFF,TGTGCCAGCAGCTCGGACAGAAGTAATGAAAAACTGTTTTTT,-,TRBV7-9,TRBJ1-4,few
CASSGGLAGFHMSTDTQYF,TGTGCCAGCAGTGGGGGGCTAGCGGGGTTTCATATGAGCACAGATACGCAGTATTTT,TRBD2,TRBV2,TRBJ2-3,-
CASSLDGGSGTDTQYF,TGCGCCAGCAGCTTGGACGGCGGGAGTGGGACAGATACGCAGTATTTT,TRBD2,TRBV5-1,TRBJ2-3,-
CASSLLGYPSGANVLTF,TGCGCCAGCAGCTTGTTAGGGTATCCCTCTGGGGCCAACGTCCTGACTTTC,-,TRBV5-1,TRBJ2-6,-
CASSFRQGVFNTEAFF,TGTGCCAGCAGCTTTCGCCAGGGGGTCTTCAACACTGAAGCTTTCTTT,TRBD1,TRBV7-9,TRBJ1-1,-
CASSFSPYNEQFF,TGTGCCAGCAGCTTTTCCCCTTACAATGAGCAGTTCTTC,-,TRBV5-5,TRBJ2-1,-
CASSESPGTVYGYTF,TGTGCCAGCAGTGAGTCTCCTGGGACAGTCTATGGCTACACCTTC,TRBD1,TRBV6-1,TRBJ1-2,-
CASSIVTGNEQFF,TGTGCCAGTAGTATTGTAACAGGGAATGAGCAGTTCTTC,-,TRBV19,TRBJ2-1,-
CATSRVTSNQPQHF,TGTGCCACCAGCAGAGTAACAAGCAATCAGCCCCAGCATTTT,-,TRBV15,TRBJ1-5,-
CASSTGSFTTPLHF,TGTGCCAGCAGCACCGGGTCTTTCACTACACCCCTCCACTTT,-,TRBV27,TRBJ1-6,-
CASSLLRDGYTF,TGTGCCAGCAGCTTATTAAGAGATGGCTACACCTTC,-,TRBV7-9,TRBJ1-2,few
CASSLTAPRIAGAHYNEQFF,TGCGCCAGCAGCTTGACGGCGCCCAGGATAGCGGGGGCCCACTACAATGAGCAGTTCTTC,TRBD2,TRBV5-1,TRBJ2-1,-
CASSQREYSNQPQHF,TGCGCCAGCAGCCAAAGGGAGTATAGCAATCAGCCCCAGCATTTT,-,TRBV4-1,TRBJ1-5,few
CSVEGTGGATEAFF,TGCAGCGTTGAAGGGACAGGGGGCGCGACTGAAGCTTTCTTT,TRBD1,TRBV29-1,TRBJ1-1,-
CAWRSPPGAEAFF,TGTGCCTGGAGAAGCCCTCCAGGGGCCGAAGCTTTCTTT,-,TRBV30,TRBJ1-1,-
CASSSSLTNEKLFF,TGCGCCAGCAGCTCCAGTCTAACTAATGAAAAACTGTTTTTT,-,TRBV5-1,TRBJ1-4,once
CASSGAGNQPQHF,TGTGCCAGCAGCGGAGCGGGCAATCAGCCCCAGCATTTT,-,TRBV11-2,TRBJ1-5,-
CASTPDSNTGELFF,TGTGCCAGCACCCCGGACTCGAACACCGGGGAGCTGTTTTTT,-,TRBV6-5,TRBJ2-2,-
CATSVGTTYEQYF,TGTGCCACCAGCGTGGGGACGACCTACGAGCAGTACTTC,-,TRBV15,TRBJ2-7,-
CASSVGGGVGETQYF,TGTGCCAGCAGCGTAGGTGGAGGGGTCGGAGAGACCCAGTACTTC,-,TRBV9,TRBJ2-5,-
CASSGTGINSNQPQHF,TGTGCCAGCAGCGGGACAGGGATTAATAGCAATCAGCCCCAGCATTTT,TRBD1,TRBV2,TRBJ1-5,-
CASSPERGSARWNTEAFF,TGTGCCAGTAGCCCCGAGCGTGGGTCGGCGAGGTGGAACACTGAAGCTTTCTTT,-,TRBV19,TRBJ1-1,-
CASSQAPGMNTEAFF,TGTGCCAGCAGCCAAGCTCCAGGGATGAACACTGAAGCTTTCTTT,-,TRBV4-2,TRBJ1-1,-
CASSLEGVVKTQYF,TGTGCCAGCAGCTTAGAAGGGGTAGTAAAGACCCAGTACTTC,-,TRBV7-9,TRBJ2-5,-
CASSRGGGIGTGVRSTEAFF,TGTGCCAGCTCACGAGGTGGTGGGATCGGGACAGGGGTGAGGAGCACTGAAGCTTTCTTT,TRBD1,TRBV18,TRBJ1-1,-
CASSQGSGRDNEQFF,TGTGCCAGCAGCCAAGGTTCCGGGAGAGACAATGAGCAGTTCTTC,-,TRBV14,TRBJ2-1,-
CSVDNSIAPDTQYF,TGCAGCGTCGACAATAGTATTGCACCGGATACGCAGTATTTT,-,TRBV29-1,TRBJ2-3,-
CASSLWDRVYNEQFF,TGTGCCAGCAGCTTGTGGGACAGGGTGTACAATGAGCAGTTCTTC,TRBD1,TRBV5-6,TRBJ2-1,-
CASSKDNRRNTEAFF,TGTGCCAGCAGCAAAGATAACCGCCGGAACACTGAAGCTTTCTTT,-,TRBV21-1,TRBJ1-1,-
CASSSLASGRSVTDTQYF,TGCGCCAGCAGCTCCCTCGCCTCGGGACGGTCTGTAACAGATACGCAGTATTTT,-,TRBV5-1,TRBJ2-3,-
CASSLWSSGTSTDTQYF,TGTGCCAGCAGCTTGTGGTCGTCGGGGACCAGCACAGATACGCAGTATTTT,-,TRBV7-8,TRBJ2-3,-
CASSEGNGELFF,TGTGCCAGCAGTGAAGGGAACGGGGAGCTGTTTTTT,-,TRBV6-1,TRBJ2-2,-
CASSRLRSTGGYSGELFF,TGTGCCAGCAGCCGACTTCGATCGACAGGGGGGTATTCCGGGGAGCTGTTTTTT,TRBD1,TRBV5-5,TRBJ2-2,-
CASRRDRGSGNTIYF,TGTGCCAGCAGGAGGGACAGAGGCTCTGGAAACACCATATATTTT,TRBD1,TRBV7-6,TRBJ1-3,-
CASSPPGRGTGGTEAFF,TGTGCCAGCTCACCACCGGGTCGGGGAACTGGGGGCACTGAAGCTTTCTTT,-,TRBV18,TRBJ1-1,-
CASSLGGIKADIQYF,TGTGCCAGCAGTTTAGGGGGAATAAAAGCAGACATTCAGTACTTC,-,TRBV28,TRBJ2-4,-